The 11 T cell receptor beta chains listed next were all sequenced from one sample in a study of cytotoxic CD8 clonotypes in ibrutinib-treated CLL. Here immunoSEQ multiplex PCR was the method, and the copy in TCRdb shows in-frame clones only, minus some. In the table there are approximately 300,000 clones, roughly 85% of which are singletons. The sample was PBMCs, taken before ibrutinib treatment. These receptors all come from a human donor with chronic lymphocytic leukemia.

This chain links TRBV29-1 with TRBJ1-1; 7 positions match TRBD1. CDR3 size: 17 residues. CDR1 and CDR2 from the germline V gene are SQVTM and ANQGSEA. The junction had 13 bases not matched to a gene; V was cut back by 3 bases and J by 0 bases. CDR3: CSVDSPMGGQMNTEAFF. The CDR3 region has the DNA TGCAGCGTTGATTCCCCAATGGGGGGACAGATGAACACTGAAGCTTTCTTT. The full variable domain, rest sourced from reference TRBV29-1 and TRBJ1-1, is SAVISQKPSRDICQRGTSLTIQCQVDSQVTMMFWYRQQPGQSLTLIATANQGSEATYESGFVIDKFPISRPNLTFSTLTVSNMSPEDSSIYLCSVDSPMGGQMNTEAFFGQGTRLTVV.

The chain combines TRBV7-3 with TRBJ2-1, with TRBD1 matching over 11 bases. The CDR3 is 14 residues long. In germline, CDR1 is SGHTA, CDR2 FQGTGA. V lost 2 bases, J lost 7 bases, and 1 base stayed unmatched. The CDR3 protein is CASSLGDRGNEQFF. CDR3 bases: TGTGCCAGCAGCTTAGGGGACAGGGGGAATGAGCAGTTCTTC.

The V and J genes are TRBV5-4 and TRBJ2-1; weak D call: TRBD1 (8 bases). This CDR3 is built from 16 residues. V lost 4 bases and J 3 bases, leaving 17 bases between the germline ends. Per the germline V gene, CDR1 is SGHNT and CDR2 is YYREEE (reference sequence). The CDR3 bases are TGTGCCAGCAGCCTGGGGGGGACAGGCTTCTACAATGAGCAGTTCTTC. Translated, it gives CASSLGGTGFYNEQFF. The entire variable domain, with the rest obtained from reference TRBV5-4 and TRBJ2-1, is as follows: ETGVTQSPTHLIKTRGQQVTLRCSSQSGHNTVSWYQQALGQGPQFIFQYYREEENGRGNFPPRFSGLQFPNYSSELNVNALELDDSALYLCASSLGGTGFYNEQFFGPGTRLTVL.

This clone was observed a single time. J is TRBJ2-3 and V is TRBV6-4, with D possibly matching TRBD2 (5 bases). The CDR3 sequence is 14 residues long. The V gene's germline CDR1 is MRHNA and CDR2 SNTAGT. The V and J ends lost 5 bases and 0 bases respectively, with 9 bases between them. CDR3 residues: CASSLEESTDTQYF. In DNA form, the CDR3 reads TGTGCCAGCAGTCTGGAGGAGAGCACAGATACGCAGTATTTT.

DNA of the CDR3: TGTGCCAGCAGTTTGAGGAGGACAGAAACCGGGGAGCTGTTTTTT. Translating gives CASSLRRTETGELFF. The chain is built from TRBV27 and TRBJ2-2; maybe TRBD1 (6 bases). The CDR3 length is 15 residues. CDR1 is MNHEY and CDR2 is SMNVEV in the germline V gene (reference sequence). V lost 3 bases and J 5 bases, leaving 13 bases between the germline ends.

The V call is TRBV5-4, the J call TRBJ2-7; the match to TRBD2 covers 7 bases. Germline CDR1 SGHNT, CDR2 YYREEE (reference sequence). This CDR3 contains 13 residues. The ends lost 4 bases at V and 1 base at J; junction bases unmatched: 2. The CDR3 coding sequence is TGTGCCAGCAGCCGCGGGAGTTCCTACGAGCAGTACTTC. Encoded protein: CASSRGSSYEQYF.

The chain joins TRBV29-1 to TRBJ2-5; tentatively, D is TRBD1 (6 bases). V lost 6 bases and J 2 bases, leaving 10 bases between the germline ends. Germline V lookup: CDR1 SQVTM, CDR2 ANQGSEA. The CDR3 is 12 residues long. The CDR3 DNA is TGCAGCGTCGGGACATGGCAAGAGACCCAGTACTTC. Translation: CSVGTWQETQYF.

V usage is TRBV7-2 and J usage is TRBJ2-2; D possibly corresponds to TRBD2 (5 bases). Germline V CDR1 and CDR2: SGHTA, FQGNSA. The CDR3 consists of 15 residues. The V and J ends lost 5 bases and 4 bases respectively, with 14 bases between them. The CDR3 region is CASSPTVRGTGELFF. The CDR3 DNA sequence: TGTGCCAGCAGCCCGACTGTCCGGGGCACCGGGGAGCTGTTTTTT.

The CDR3 loop reads CASSMIREETQYF. The CDR3 DNA reads as TGTGCCAGCAGTATGATAAGAGAGGAGACCCAGTACTTC. The chain joins TRBV6-1 to TRBJ2-5, with D unresolved. Trimming left V 5 bases short and J 5 bases short, with 12 bases between. Germline values: CDR1 MNHNS, CDR2 SASEGT. CDR3 length: 13 amino acids.

The rearrangement joins TRBV7-8 to TRBJ2-7; TRBD1 agrees at 10 bases. The CDR3 is 15 amino acids. V shed 4 bases and J 5 bases; nucleotides not matched to a gene: 8. From germline, CDR1 is SGHVS and CDR2 FQNEAQ. In DNA form, the CDR3 reads TGTGCCAGCAGCTCTTTAGACAGGGGGCGCGACGAGCAGTACTTC. Protein product: CASSSLDRGRDEQYF.

This chain joins TRBV27 and TRBJ1-1; tentative D call: TRBD1 (6 bases). CDR1 MNHEY and CDR2 SMNVEV come from the germline V gene (reference sequence). The V and J ends lost 6 bases and 4 bases respectively, with 12 bases between them. CDR3 length equals 13 residues. CDR3 in DNA: TGTGCCAGCAGGAGGACAGCCGTCACTGAAGCTTTCTTT. Translating it yields CASRRTAVTEAFF.